A selection of T cell receptor beta chains follows, all from one sample in a study of shared clonotypes between healthy human individuals. The data were produced by immunoSEQ multiplex PCR, yet TCRdb's version contains in-frame clones alone and is incomplete. The sample includes fewer than 2.5 million clones, roughly 93% of them seen just once. Material for sequencing was naive CD4+ T cells from PBMCs. The receptors originated from a man aged 18 to 30 in good health. Some clones in this sample may be carry-over from other donors' samples. CDR3s include the opening cysteine and the closing phenylalanine or tryptophan. D genes are given only for firm matches. A clone size is listed for some rows: how often the clone was seen (once, few, many), or a class if it is expanded.

v_gene	d_gene	abundance	j_gene	CDR3nt	CDR3aa
TRBV16	-	-	TRBJ1-1	TGTGCCAGCAGCCAGTCAACCCCGGCGTTCAACACTGAAGCTTTCTTT	CASSQSTPAFNTEAFF
TRBV28	TRBD2	-	TRBJ2-5	TGTGCCAGCAGTTTCCGGGACTATCTACAAGAGACCCAGTACTTC	CASSFRDYLQETQYF
TRBV5-1	-	once	TRBJ1-4	TGCGCCAGCAGCCAGGGCCCGAGTGAAAAACTGTTTTTT	CASSQGPSEKLFF
TRBV5-4	-	few	TRBJ2-5	TGTGCCAGCAGCTTGGAGGGACTGACCCAAGAGACCCAGTACTTC	CASSLEGLTQETQYF
TRBV5-8	-	-	TRBJ1-1	TGTGCCAGCAGCTTGGGGGGGACCCTCGGTTATGAAGCTTTCTTT	CASSLGGTLGYEAFF
TRBV25-1	-	-	TRBJ2-5	TGTGCCAGCAGTGACTTCAGGGAGGGGGGGCAGACCCAGTACTTC	CASSDFREGGQTQYF
TRBV6-5	-	-	TRBJ1-1	TGTGCCAGCAGTTATCAATCGGGGGGTATGAACACTGAAGCTTTCTTT	CASSYQSGGMNTEAFF
TRBV6-5	-	-	TRBJ1-2	TGTGCCAGCAGTTACTCGATGCTAGGTAGCTATGGCTACACCTTC	CASSYSMLGSYGYTF
TRBV30	-	-	TRBJ2-3	TGTGCCTGTGGTGGCAGGGATACGCAGTATTTT	CACGGRDTQYF
TRBV30	TRBD1	-	TRBJ2-3	TGTGCCTGGACCCGACAGGGGACAGATACGCAGTATTTT	CAWTRQGTDTQYF
TRBV5-1	TRBD2	-	TRBJ2-1	TGCGCCAGCAGCCTCTCTAGCGGGTCCCACAATGAGCAGTTCTTC	CASSLSSGSHNEQFF
TRBV15	-	-	TRBJ2-3	TGTGCCACCAGCAGAGGTGGCAGCACAGATACGCAGTATTTT	CATSRGGSTDTQYF
TRBV7-3	-	-	TRBJ2-3	TGTGCCAGCAGCCCACTAGCCAGGGCAAAAGCTGATACGCAGTATTTT	CASSPLARAKADTQYF
TRBV5-1	TRBD2	-	TRBJ2-1	TGCGCCAGCAGCTTGCTGTTAGCGGGAGCCTACAATGAGCAGTTCTTC	CASSLLLAGAYNEQFF
TRBV19	TRBD2	-	TRBJ2-1	TGTGCCAGTAGCACAGGGACTAGCAGACGCAATGAGCAGTTCTTC	CASSTGTSRRNEQFF
TRBV11-3	-	once	TRBJ2-7	TGTGCCAGCAGCTTCGGGCTAGCCTCGGGCGAGCAGTACTTC	CASSFGLASGEQYF
TRBV2	-	-	TRBJ2-3	TGTGCCAGCAGGCGGGACTCCTTACCAGATACGCAGTATTTT	CASRRDSLPDTQYF
TRBV5-8	-	once	TRBJ1-4	TGTGCCAGCAGCTACCTGGCCGAAAAACTGTTTTTT	CASSYLAEKLFF
TRBV7-9	-	-	TRBJ2-4	TGTGCCAGCAGCTTAGGGGACATTCAGTACTTC	CASSLGDIQYF
TRBV7-9	-	-	TRBJ2-5	TGTGCCAGCAGCTTAGTCCTCACTATACTTTGGGGAGAGACCCAGTACTTC	CASSLVLTILWGETQYF
TRBV7-2	-	-	TRBJ1-2	TGTGCCAGCAGCTTAGGCCGACCGACTGGCTACACCTTC	CASSLGRPTGYTF
TRBV6-5	-	-	TRBJ2-1	TGTGCCAGCAGTGGCAGGGTGTACAATGAGCAGTTCTTC	CASSGRVYNEQFF
TRBV7-2	TRBD1	-	TRBJ2-2	TGTGCCAGCAGCTTTTCGGGACAGGGGGCGAGGGACACCGGGGAGCTGTTTTTT	CASSFSGQGARDTGELFF
TRBV2	-	-	TRBJ1-2	TGTGCCACCTCAACCCAGGGTGCAAACTATGGCTACACCTTC	CATSTQGANYGYTF
TRBV5-1	TRBD1	-	TRBJ2-5	TGCGCCAGCAGCTCCCGGACAGGGGGCATGGAGACCCAGTACTTC	CASSSRTGGMETQYF
TRBV5-4	-	-	TRBJ2-1	TGTGCCAGCAGCACGGGGACGAACAATGAGCAGTTCTTC	CASSTGTNNEQFF
TRBV7-2	-	-	TRBJ2-7	TGTGCCAGCAGCTTATCCGTGCAGCAGTACTTC	CASSLSVQQYF
TRBV6-6	TRBD1	-	TRBJ2-1	TGTGCCAGCAGTTACTCTCAGGGGGCAAAAAATGAGCAGTTCTTC	CASSYSQGAKNEQFF
TRBV30	TRBD1	once	TRBJ1-1	TGTGCCTGGAAGAGGCAAGGGGGCTTAGAAGCTTTCTTT	CAWKRQGGLEAFF
TRBV7-2	-	-	TRBJ2-7	TGTGCCAGCAGCCCCGCGGCCCTCATCTACGAGCAGTACTTC	CASSPAALIYEQYF
TRBV5-1	TRBD2	once	TRBJ2-7	TGCGCCAGCAGCTTGGTTGCGGGAGAGGTCGGGGAGCAGTACTTC	CASSLVAGEVGEQYF
TRBV5-6	-	-	TRBJ2-7	TGTGCCAGCAGCTTGTTGGGCAGACCCTACGAGCAGTACTTC	CASSLLGRPYEQYF
TRBV7-2	TRBD1	-	TRBJ2-3	TGTGCCAGCGTCGCACCGCTCCTCGCCCGGGACAGGGGGCTAGATACGCAGTATTTT	CASVAPLLARDRGLDTQYF
TRBV27	-	-	TRBJ2-5	TGTGCCAGCAGTACGTATGGCCCAGAGACCCAGTACTTC	CASSTYGPETQYF
TRBV6-4	-	-	TRBJ1-5	TGTGCCAGCAGTGATTATAAGAATAGCAATCAGCCCCAGCATTTT	CASSDYKNSNQPQHF
TRBV28	TRBD1	-	TRBJ1-5	TGTGCCAGCAGTCTCGGGACAGGGGTATTTCAGCCCCAGCATTTT	CASSLGTGVFQPQHF
TRBV5-1	TRBD1	-	TRBJ1-4	TGCGCCAGCGCGGAGGGGGCGAACGATGAAAAACTGTTTTTT	CASAEGANDEKLFF
TRBV18	-	-	TRBJ2-1	TGTGCCAGCTCCCCATCGCGAATCTCCTACAATGAGCAGTTCTTC	CASSPSRISYNEQFF
TRBV9	TRBD2	-	TRBJ2-3	TGTGCCAGCAGCGCCTTGGGGTGGGCGGGAGGCCAGCGCACAGATACGCAGTATTTT	CASSALGWAGGQRTDTQYF
TRBV2	-	-	TRBJ1-5	TGTGCCAGCAGATCCAGGGTCGGGCAGCCCCAGCATTTT	CASRSRVGQPQHF
TRBV7-2	-	-	TRBJ2-3	TGTGCCAGCAGCTTAGTAGGAGAAAGCACAGATACGCAGTATTTT	CASSLVGESTDTQYF
TRBV28	TRBD1	-	TRBJ1-2	TGTGCCAGCAGTTCTCCGGGACAGCTTTTCTATGGCTACACCTTC	CASSSPGQLFYGYTF
TRBV10-3	TRBD1	-	TRBJ2-1	TGTGCCATCAGTATGGGCCAGGGGGCGTACAATGAGCAGTTCTTC	CAISMGQGAYNEQFF
TRBV5-6	-	once	TRBJ1-3	TGTGCCAGCAGCTTGTCTGGAAACACCATATATTTT	CASSLSGNTIYF
TRBV7-2	-	-	TRBJ1-5	TGTGCCAGCAGTCAACCAGGTCGACCCCAGCATTTT	CASSQPGRPQHF
TRBV2	-	-	TRBJ2-6	TGTGCCACTAGGGTTGGGGCCAACGTCCTGACTTTC	CATRVGANVLTF